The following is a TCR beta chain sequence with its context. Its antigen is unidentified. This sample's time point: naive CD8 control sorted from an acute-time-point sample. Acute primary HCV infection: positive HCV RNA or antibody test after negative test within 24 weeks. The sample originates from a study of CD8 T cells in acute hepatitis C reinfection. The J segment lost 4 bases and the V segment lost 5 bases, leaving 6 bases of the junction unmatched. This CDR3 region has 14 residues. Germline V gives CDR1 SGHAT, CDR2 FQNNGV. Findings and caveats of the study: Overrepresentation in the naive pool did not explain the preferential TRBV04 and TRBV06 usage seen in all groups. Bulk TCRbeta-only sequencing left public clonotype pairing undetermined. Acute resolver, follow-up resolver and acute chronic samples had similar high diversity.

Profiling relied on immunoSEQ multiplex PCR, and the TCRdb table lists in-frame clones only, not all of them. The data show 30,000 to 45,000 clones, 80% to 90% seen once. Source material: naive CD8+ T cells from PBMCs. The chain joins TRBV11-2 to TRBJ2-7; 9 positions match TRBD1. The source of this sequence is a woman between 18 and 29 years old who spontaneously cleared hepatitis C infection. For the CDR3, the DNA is TGTGCCAGCAGCCCGGGACAGGGAGGATACGAGCAGTACTTC. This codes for CASSPGQGGYEQYF.